These 11 T cell receptor beta chains share one sample of origin, sequenced in a study of blood T cell repertoires in COVID-19. Sequenced by immunoSEQ multiplex PCR; TCRdb stores in-frame clones only, minus some. The data contain 160,000 or so clones, around 76% of them singletons. Sequenced input: peripheral blood. These receptors were obtained from a woman in her 70s with acute or convalescent COVID-19.

This clone was found once. The chain links TRBV4-3 to TRBJ1-6, with no clear D. The CDR3 contains 14 residues. CDR1 is LGHNA, CDR2 YSLEER, per germline. Trimming took off 4 bases at V and 5 bases at J, with 9 bases between the two ends. CDR3 DNA sequence: TGCGCCAGCAGCCCTTATACGGATAATTCACCCCTCCACTTT. Its translation is CASSPYTDNSPLHF.

This clone was observed a handful of times. This sequence joins TRBV27 and TRBJ2-1; D is unresolved. This CDR3 spans 13 amino acids. CDR1 is MNHEY, CDR2 SMNVEV, per germline (reference sequence). V lost 5 bases and J lost 6, with 11 bases in between. CDR3 nucleotide sequence: TGTGCCAGCAGTCCCCTAGGTATCAATGAGCAGTTCTTC. This codes for CASSPLGINEQFF.

This clone was seen once. The V and J genes are TRBV2 and TRBJ2-2; 7 bases agree with TRBD2. The V segment lost 5 bases and the J segment 4 bases; nucleotides outside the gene matches: 4. The germline gives CDR1 SNHLY, CDR2 FYNNEI. The length of the CDR3 is 14 residues. The DNA of the CDR3 is TGTGCCAGCAGTCTGACTAGCAGCACCGGGGAGCTGTTTTTT. Amino acid sequence: CASSLTSSTGELFF. Full variable domain (remainder filled in from reference TRBV2 and TRBJ2-2): EPEVTQTPSHQVTQMGQEVILRCVPISNHLYFYWYRQILGQKVEFLVSFYNNEISEKSEIFDDQFSVERPDGSNFTLKIRSTKLEDSAMYFCASSLTSSTGELFFGEGSRLTVL.

This clone showed up just once. The chain links TRBV6-2 or TRBV6-3 to TRBJ1-6, with unresolved D. The CDR3 extends over 15 amino acids. Germline V gene data show CDR1 as MNHEY and CDR2 as SVGEGT. Trimming shortened V by 2 bases and J by 2 bases, and 7 bases separated the two germline ends. The chain's CDR3 is CASSYDGTYNSPLHF. CDR3 DNA sequence: TGTGCCAGCAGTTACGACGGGACCTATAATTCACCCCTCCACTTT.

The V and J genes are TRBV19 and TRBJ1-5, with D maybe TRBD1 (5 bases). Trimming left V 9 bases short and J 3 bases short, with 12 bases between. CDR3 length: 13 amino acids. Germline V lookup: CDR1 LNHDA, CDR2 SQIVND (reference sequence). The CDR3 sequence: CASLDSSNQPQHF. The CDR3 region has the DNA TGTGCCAGCCTAGACAGCTCCAATCAGCCCCAGCATTTT.

J is TRBJ1-1 and V is TRBV5-1, with a possible D match to TRBD1 (6 bases). This CDR3 is 17 amino acids long. The germline V gene encodes CDR1 SGHRS and CDR2 YFSETQ. Between the trimmed V and J ends, which lost 0 bases and 0 bases, there was a span of 15 bases. CDR3 residues: CASSLAFQGGMNTEAFF. CDR3 sequence (DNA): TGCGCCAGCAGCTTGGCGTTTCAAGGGGGAATGAACACTGAAGCTTTCTTT.

The J gene is TRBJ2-3, the V gene TRBV5-5; tentative D call: TRBD1 (5 bases). Germline CDR1 SGHKS, CDR2 YYEKEE (reference sequence). The CDR3 contains 15 residues. The V and J ends lost 0 bases and 0 bases respectively, with 8 bases between them. The CDR3 DNA reads as TGTGCCAGCAGCTTGGCCGCAGGGAGCACAGATACGCAGTATTTT. Amino acid sequence: CASSLAAGSTDTQYF.

The chain combines TRBV5-4 with TRBJ2-2; TRBD2 agrees at 8 bases. This CDR3 contains 15 residues. Germline V lookup: CDR1 SGHNT, CDR2 YYREEE (reference sequence). With 0 bases clipped from V and 4 bases from J, the junction kept 2 bases outside the gene matches. For the CDR3, the DNA is TGTGCCAGCAGCTTGGGCGGGGGGAGCACCGGGGAGCTGTTTTTT. Its translation: CASSLGGGSTGELFF.

V usage is TRBV20-1 and J usage is TRBJ1-1; maybe TRBD1 (6 bases). CDR3 size: 11 residues. The V gene's germline CDR1 is DFQATT and CDR2 SNEGSKA (reference sequence). With 7 bases removed from V and 8 bases from J, the gap between germline ends came to 14 bases. The CDR3 DNA follows: TGCAGTGACGCGAGGGGGACCGAAGCTTTCTTT. Its protein product is CSDARGTEAFF.

As DNA, the CDR3 is TGCGCCAGCAGCAGGGACACATATAATTCACCCCTCCACTTT. It is translated as CASSRDTYNSPLHF. This sequence joins TRBV5-1 and TRBJ1-6; weak D call: TRBD1 (6 bases). The V gene's germline CDR1 is SGHRS and CDR2 YFSETQ. This CDR3 region has 14 residues. Trimming left V 4 bases short and J 4 bases short, with 9 bases between.

The chain combines TRBV7-8 with TRBJ2-7, with D maybe TRBD1 (5 bases). This CDR3 region has 15 residues. V lost 2 bases and J 5 bases, leaving 16 bases between the germline ends. CDR1 and CDR2 (germline): SGHVS, FQNEAQ. In nucleotides, the CDR3 is TGTGCCAGCAGCTTAAGACGTCAGGGTATGCACGAGCAGTACTTC. Its protein is CASSLRRQGMHEQYF. Looking up the rest from reference TRBV7-8 and TRBJ2-7 gives the full variable domain: GAGVSQSPRYKVAKRGQDVALRCDPISGHVSLFWYQQALGQGPEFLTYFQNEAQLDKSGLPSDRFFAERPEGSVSTLKIQRTQQEDSAVYLCASSLRRQGMHEQYFGPGTRLTVT.